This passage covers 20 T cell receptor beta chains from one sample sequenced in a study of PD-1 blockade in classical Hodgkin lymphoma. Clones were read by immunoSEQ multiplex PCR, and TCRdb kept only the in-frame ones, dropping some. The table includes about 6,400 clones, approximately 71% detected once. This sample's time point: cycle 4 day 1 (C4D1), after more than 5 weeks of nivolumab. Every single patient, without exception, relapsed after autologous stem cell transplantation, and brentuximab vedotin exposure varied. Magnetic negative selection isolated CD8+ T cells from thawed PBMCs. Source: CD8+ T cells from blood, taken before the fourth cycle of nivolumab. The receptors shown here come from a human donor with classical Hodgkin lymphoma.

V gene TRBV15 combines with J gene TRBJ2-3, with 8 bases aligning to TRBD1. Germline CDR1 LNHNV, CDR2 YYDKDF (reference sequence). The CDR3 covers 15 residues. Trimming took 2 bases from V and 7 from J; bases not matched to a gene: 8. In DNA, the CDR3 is TGTGCCACCAGCAGACAGCGGACAGGGCAAAATACGCAGTATTTT. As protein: CATSRQRTGQNTQYF.

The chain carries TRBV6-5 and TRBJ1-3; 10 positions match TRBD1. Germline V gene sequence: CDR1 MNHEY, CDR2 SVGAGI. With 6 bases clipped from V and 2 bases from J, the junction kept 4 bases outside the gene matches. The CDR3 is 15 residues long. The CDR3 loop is CASRDRGYAGNTIYF. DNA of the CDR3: TGTGCCAGCAGGGACAGGGGGTACGCTGGAAACACCATATATTTT.

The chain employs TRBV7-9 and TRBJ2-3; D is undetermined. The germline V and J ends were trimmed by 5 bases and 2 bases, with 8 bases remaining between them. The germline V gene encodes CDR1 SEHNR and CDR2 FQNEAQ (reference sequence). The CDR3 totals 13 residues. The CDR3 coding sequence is TGTGCCAGCAGCCTTTGGGACACAGATACGCAGTATTTT. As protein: CASSLWDTDTQYF.

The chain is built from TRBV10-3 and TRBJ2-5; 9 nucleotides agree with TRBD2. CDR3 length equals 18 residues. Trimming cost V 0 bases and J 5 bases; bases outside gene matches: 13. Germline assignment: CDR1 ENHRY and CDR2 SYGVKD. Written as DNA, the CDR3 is TGTGCCATCAGTGAGTCGATGCAGGCGGGGGGGCAGTTTGAGACCCAGTACTTC. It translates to CAISESMQAGGQFETQYF.

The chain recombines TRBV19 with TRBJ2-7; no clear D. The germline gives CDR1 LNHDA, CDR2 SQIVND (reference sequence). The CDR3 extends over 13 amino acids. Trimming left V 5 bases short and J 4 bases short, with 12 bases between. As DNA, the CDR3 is TGTGCCAGTAGTCTGACTGCAATGTACGAGCAGTACTTC. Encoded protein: CASSLTAMYEQYF.

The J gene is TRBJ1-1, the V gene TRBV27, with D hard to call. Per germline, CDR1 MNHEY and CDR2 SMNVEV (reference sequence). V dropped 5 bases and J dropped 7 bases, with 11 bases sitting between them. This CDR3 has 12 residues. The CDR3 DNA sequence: TGTGCCAGCAGTCCCGGACGCCTTGAAGCTTTCTTT. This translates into CASSPGRLEAFF.

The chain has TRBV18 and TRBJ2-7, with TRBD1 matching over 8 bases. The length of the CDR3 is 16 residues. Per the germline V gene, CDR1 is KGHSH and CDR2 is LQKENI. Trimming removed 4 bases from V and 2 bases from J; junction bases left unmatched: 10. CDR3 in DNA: TGTGCCAGCTCACGAACGGACAGGGTGCGTACCTACGAGCAGTACTTC. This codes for CASSRTDRVRTYEQYF.

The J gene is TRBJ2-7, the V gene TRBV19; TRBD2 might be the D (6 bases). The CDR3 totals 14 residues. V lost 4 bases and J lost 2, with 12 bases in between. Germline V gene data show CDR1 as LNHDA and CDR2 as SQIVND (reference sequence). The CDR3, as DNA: TGTGCCAGTAGTACCCCGTCGGGGGCCTACGAGCAGTACTTC. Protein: CASSTPSGAYEQYF.

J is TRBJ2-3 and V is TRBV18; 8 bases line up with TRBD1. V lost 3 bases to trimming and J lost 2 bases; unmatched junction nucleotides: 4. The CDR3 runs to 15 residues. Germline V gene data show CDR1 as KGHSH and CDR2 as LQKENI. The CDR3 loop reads CASSPRTGSTDTQYF. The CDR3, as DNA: TGTGCCAGCTCACCCAGGACAGGGTCCACAGATACGCAGTATTTT. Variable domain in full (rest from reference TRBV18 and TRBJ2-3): NAGVMQNPRHLVRRRGQEARLRCSPMKGHSHVYWYRQLPEEGLKFMVYLQKENIIDESGMPKERFSAEFPKEGPSILRIQQVVRGDSAAYFCASSPRTGSTDTQYFGPGTRLTVL.

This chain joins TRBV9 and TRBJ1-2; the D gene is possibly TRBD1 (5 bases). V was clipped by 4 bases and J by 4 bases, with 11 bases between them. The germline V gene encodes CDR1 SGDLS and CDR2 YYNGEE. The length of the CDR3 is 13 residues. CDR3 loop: CASSPGQSYGYTF. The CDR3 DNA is TGTGCCAGCAGCCCCGGACAATCCTATGGCTACACCTTC.

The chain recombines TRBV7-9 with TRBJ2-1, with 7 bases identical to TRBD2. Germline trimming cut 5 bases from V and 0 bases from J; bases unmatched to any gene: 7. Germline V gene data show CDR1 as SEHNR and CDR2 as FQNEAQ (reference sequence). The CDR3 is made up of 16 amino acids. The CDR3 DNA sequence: TGTGCCAGCAGCGGTTTGGGGGGGAGCTCCTACAATGAGCAGTTCTTC. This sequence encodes CASSGLGGSSYNEQFF.

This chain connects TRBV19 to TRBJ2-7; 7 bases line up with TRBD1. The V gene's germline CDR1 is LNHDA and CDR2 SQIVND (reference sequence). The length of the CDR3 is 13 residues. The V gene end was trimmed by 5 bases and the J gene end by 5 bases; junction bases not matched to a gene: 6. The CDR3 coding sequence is TGTGCCAGTAGTGCGGACAGGTTCCACGAGCAGTACTTC. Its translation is CASSADRFHEQYF.

The CDR3 DNA reads as TGTGCCAGCAAGGGTATTCCCTCCTACGAGCAGTACTTC. Its translation is CASKGIPSYEQYF. The V gene is TRBV2, the J gene TRBJ2-7; D unresolved. Trimming pared 7 bases from V and 0 bases from J, leaving 10 bases between. Germline V lookup: CDR1 SNHLY, CDR2 FYNNEI. CDR3 length equals 13 residues.

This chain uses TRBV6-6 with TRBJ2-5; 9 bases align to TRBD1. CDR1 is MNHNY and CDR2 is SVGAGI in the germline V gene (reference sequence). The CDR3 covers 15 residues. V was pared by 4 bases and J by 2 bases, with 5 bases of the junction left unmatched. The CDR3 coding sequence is TGTGCCAGCAGTTTAAACAGGGGGCCGCAAGAGACCCAGTACTTC. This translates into CASSLNRGPQETQYF.

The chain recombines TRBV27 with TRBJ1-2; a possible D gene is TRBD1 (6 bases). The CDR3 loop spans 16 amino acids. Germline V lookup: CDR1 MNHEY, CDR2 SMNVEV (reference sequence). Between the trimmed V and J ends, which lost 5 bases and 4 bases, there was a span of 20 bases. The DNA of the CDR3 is TGTGCCAGCAGTGGATACCCCGGGGGGCTGGTCTATGGCTACACCTTC. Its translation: CASSGYPGGLVYGYTF.

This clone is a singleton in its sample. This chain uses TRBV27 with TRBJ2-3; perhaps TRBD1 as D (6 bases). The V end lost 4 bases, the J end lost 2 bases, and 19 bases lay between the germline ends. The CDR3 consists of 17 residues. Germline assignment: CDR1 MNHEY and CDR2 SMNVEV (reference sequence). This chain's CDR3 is CASSYVSVGADTDTQYF. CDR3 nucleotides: TGTGCCAGCAGTTATGTTAGTGTGGGGGCGGACACAGATACGCAGTATTTT.

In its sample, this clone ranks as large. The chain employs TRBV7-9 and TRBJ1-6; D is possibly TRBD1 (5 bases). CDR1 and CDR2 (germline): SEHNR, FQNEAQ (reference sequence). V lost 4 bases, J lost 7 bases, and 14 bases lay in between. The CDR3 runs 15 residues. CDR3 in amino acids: CASSSTGPGNSPLHF. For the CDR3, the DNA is TGTGCCAGCAGCTCAACCGGTCCAGGGAATTCACCCCTCCACTTT.

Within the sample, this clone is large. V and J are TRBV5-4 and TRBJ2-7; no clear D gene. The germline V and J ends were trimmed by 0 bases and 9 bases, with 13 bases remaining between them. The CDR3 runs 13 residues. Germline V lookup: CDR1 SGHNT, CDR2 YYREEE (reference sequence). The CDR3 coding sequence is TGTGCCAGCAGCTTGGGTTCGGAGCGTCGGCAGTACTTC. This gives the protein CASSLGSERRQYF. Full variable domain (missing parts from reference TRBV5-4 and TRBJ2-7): ETGVTQSPTHLIKTRGQQVTLRCSSQSGHNTVSWYQQALGQGPQFIFQYYREEENGRGNFPPRFSGLQFPNYSSELNVNALELDDSALYLCASSLGSERRQYFGPGTRLTVT.

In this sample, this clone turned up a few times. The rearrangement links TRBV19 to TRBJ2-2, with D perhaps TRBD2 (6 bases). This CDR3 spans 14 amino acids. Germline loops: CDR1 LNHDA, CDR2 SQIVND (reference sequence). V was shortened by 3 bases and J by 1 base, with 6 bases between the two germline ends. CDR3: CASSMRGNTGELFF. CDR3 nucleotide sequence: TGTGCCAGTAGTATGCGGGGGAACACCGGGGAGCTGTTTTTT.

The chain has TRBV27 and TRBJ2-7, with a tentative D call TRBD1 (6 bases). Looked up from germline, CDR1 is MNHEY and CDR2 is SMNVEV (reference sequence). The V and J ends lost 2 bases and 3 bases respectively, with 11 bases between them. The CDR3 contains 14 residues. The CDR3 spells CASSLRDNHYEQYF. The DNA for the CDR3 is TGTGCCAGCAGTTTACGGGACAACCACTACGAGCAGTACTTC.